These 10 T cell receptor beta chains originate from one sample sequenced in a study of CD8+ T cells in alopecia areata. Extracted RNA was reverse transcribed, and the resulting cDNA served as sequencing template. Measured with immunoSEQ multiplex PCR; TCRdb has only the in-frame clones, and not every one. This table has about 130,000 clones, 45% to 50% appearing once. The material sequenced was CD8+ T cells sorted from blood, taken at week 0. These receptors all come from a human donor with alopecia areata.

The chain combines TRBV5-1 with TRBJ2-5; D may be TRBD1 (6 bases). CDR1 SGHRS and CDR2 YFSETQ come from the germline V gene. V lost 1 base to trimming and J lost 3 bases, with 19 bases between them. There are 17 residues in the CDR3. The CDR3 coding sequence is TGCGCCAGCAGCTTGAACCCCGGTTGGGGACAAGAAGAGACCCAGTACTTC. Its translation is CASSLNPGWGQEETQYF.

CDR3: CASGPLFNTGELFF. The CDR3 bases are TGTGCCAGCGGTCCTTTGTTTAACACCGGGGAGCTGTTTTTT. This sequence joins TRBV6-1 and TRBJ2-2; D is ambiguous. CDR1 and CDR2 (germline): MNHNS, SASEGT. Trimming took 8 bases from V and 2 from J, leaving 12 bases between them. The CDR3 extends over 14 amino acids.

In this sample, this clone turned up a few times. This chain uses TRBV7-9 with TRBJ2-5, with D maybe TRBD2 (7 bases). Looked up from germline, CDR1 is SEHNR and CDR2 is FQNEAQ (reference sequence). The CDR3 contains 16 residues. The V and J ends lost 4 bases and 2 bases respectively, with 17 bases between them. The CDR3 reads CASSSGEGREQETQYF. The CDR3 DNA follows: TGTGCCAGCAGCTCAGGGGAGGGACGGGAACAAGAGACCCAGTACTTC.

V gene TRBV5-6 combines with J gene TRBJ2-7; tentatively, D is TRBD1 (6 bases). CDR3 length equals 15 residues. Trimming shortened V by 4 bases and J by 1 base, and 15 bases separated the two germline ends. Germline-derived CDR1 and CDR2 are SGHDT and YYEEEE. The DNA for the CDR3 is TGTGCCAGCAGCCATAGACAGGTACTTTCCTACGAGCAGTACTTC. It encodes CASSHRQVLSYEQYF.

The chain joins TRBV27 to TRBJ2-1; no clear D gene. CDR1 and CDR2 from the germline V gene are MNHEY and SMNVEV (reference sequence). This CDR3 region has 11 residues. Trimming pared 4 bases from V and 8 bases from J, leaving 6 bases between. Here the CDR3 reads CASSSLHEQFF. Here the CDR3 DNA reads TGTGCCAGCAGTTCACTGCATGAGCAGTTCTTC.

This clone showed up just a few times. The chain is built from TRBV30 and TRBJ2-5; D remains ambiguous. The CDR3 covers 13 residues. V gave up 4 bases and J gave up 2 bases, with 11 bases separating them. Germline-derived CDR1 and CDR2 are GTSNPN and SVGIG (reference sequence). CDR3 residues: CAWTTNVQETQYF. CDR3 nucleotide sequence: TGTGCCTGGACCACTAATGTTCAAGAGACCCAGTACTTC.

V gene TRBV29-1 combines with J gene TRBJ2-2, with D possibly being TRBD2 (5 bases). The length of the CDR3 is 16 residues. V lost 7 bases and J lost 3, with 21 bases in between. Germline V gives CDR1 SQVTM, CDR2 ANQGSEA. CDR3 loop: CSARGILLDDTGELFF. The CDR3, as DNA: TGCAGCGCAAGAGGGATTTTACTCGACGACACCGGGGAGCTGTTTTTT.

This chain links TRBV30 with TRBJ1-2; 7 positions agree with TRBD1. Germline CDR1 GTSNPN, CDR2 SVGIG (reference sequence). This CDR3 contains 14 residues. J was trimmed by 4 bases and V by 7 bases; bases with no gene match: 12. CDR3 sequence reads: CAYRQGHLPYGYTF. The CDR3 coding sequence is TGTGCCTACCGACAGGGACATTTGCCCTATGGCTACACCTTC.

The gene calls are TRBV15 and TRBJ2-3; D is perhaps TRBD1 (7 bases). The CDR3 loop spans 14 amino acids. Trimming pared 1 base from V and 6 bases from J, leaving 11 bases between. Germline V gene sequence: CDR1 LNHNV, CDR2 YYDKDF (reference sequence). Written as DNA, the CDR3 is TGTGCCACCAGCAGAGGCTCAGGGGGGGATACGCAGTATTTT. It encodes CATSRGSGGDTQYF.

The chain joins TRBV6-5 to TRBJ2-1; D possibly uses TRBD1 or TRBD2 (5 bases each). Trimming pared 5 bases from V and 4 bases from J, leaving 9 bases between. This CDR3 has 13 residues. The germline CDR1 and CDR2 sequences are MNHEY and SVGAGI. The CDR3 region has the DNA TGTGCCAGCAGTCGGGACGCGTACAATGAGCAGTTCTTC. As protein: CASSRDAYNEQFF.